This T cell receptor beta chain was recorded in a study of PD-1 blockade in classical Hodgkin lymphoma. About the research overall: Patients received nivolumab 3 mg/kg intravenously every 2 weeks.

Study-level results: Lower baseline TCR diversity marked trial partial responders and progressors.

Indicated time point: cycle 4 day 1 (C4D1), after 6 weeks of nivolumab. Autologous stem cell transplantation was followed by relapse in every patient, and brentuximab vedotin exposure varied. Negative selection with magnetic separation was used to purify CD4+ T cells from thawed PBMCs. The repertoire was sequenced with immunoSEQ multiplex PCR; TCRdb's copy has only in-frame clones and lacks some. This table holds 25,000 to 30,000 clones, 70% to 85% found once. On this clone: The antigen is not known.

The sequences come from CD4+ T cells from blood, collected before the fourth cycle of nivolumab. The clonotype was recovered from a human donor with classical Hodgkin lymphoma.

CDR3 in amino acids: CASSFHQNQPQHF. The CDR3 DNA is TGTGCCAGCAGCTTCCACCAGAATCAGCCCCAGCATTTT. This chain connects TRBV7-9 to TRBJ1-5; D remains ambiguous. This CDR3 contains 13 residues. The V end lost 3 bases, the J end lost 4 bases, and 7 bases lay between the germline ends. The germline V gene has CDR1 SEHNR and CDR2 FQNEAQ (reference sequence).